The clone carrying this T cell receptor (beta chain) was recorded a few times. This sample was taken from a study of T cells after somatic rescue of genetic block. CDR1 and CDR2 (germline): MRHNA, SNTAGT. Germline trimming cut 7 bases from V and 2 bases from J; bases unmatched to any gene: 5. This CDR3 has 14 amino acids. Here immunoSEQ multiplex PCR was the method, and the copy in TCRdb shows in-frame clones only, minus some. The data show some 74,000 clones, with just over 90% seen just once and about 3% held by the top ten. Sample: peripheral blood mononuclear cells (PBMCs). The chain carries TRBV6-4 and TRBJ2-3; 8 bases fit TRBD1. This receptor was taken from a young man. CDR3 residues: CASKDRVNTDTQYF. The CDR3 bases are TGTGCCAGCAAGGACAGGGTGAACACAGATACGCAGTATTTT.